This T cell receptor (beta chain) was recorded in a study of blood T cells in healthy people across ages. General study points: The fall in TCR beta diversity per million T cells was roughly linear with age.

Isolating PBMCs gave at least 6 million of these cells per sample. The CDR3 is 17 amino acids. Looked up from germline, CDR1 is SGHAT and CDR2 is FQDESV (reference sequence). Sample-barcoded 5' priming and a J-beta primer mix drove a second PCR of roughly 6 to 12 cycles. Every cDNA was tagged by a template-switch adaptor with 12 random nucleotides. Every sample gave at least 2.5 million paired-end reads containing CDR3. TCRdb fed the 5' RACE reads into MiXCR, producing one record per CDR3 protein. The sample holds roughly 900,000 distinct CDR3 sequences, approximately 49% seen once. To note about this clonotype: Antigen specificity is unknown.

What was sequenced was blood. The chain joins TRBV11-1 to TRBJ2-4, with D perhaps being TRBD1 or TRBD2 (5 bases each). The J call may be mistaken, given a closer DNA end match to TRBJ2-5. This TCR was sampled from a man aged 30-40 years in good health. CDR3 bases: TGTGCCAGCAGCTTAGCGCTGGGACCCGTACTCCAAGAGACCCAGTACTTC. It yields the protein CASSLALGPVLQETQYF.